This T cell receptor (beta chain) was recovered during a study of regulatory T cells in long-lasting Graves disease. Time point described: newly diagnosed GD, antithyroid drugs for less than 3 months. PBMC RNA was the source of the TCR library. This clonotype was observed at least ten times. Germline lookup yields CDR1 SGHAT and CDR2 FQNNGV. The CDR3 is 15 residues long. J gave up 2 bases and V 5 bases, and 4 bases lay outside the gene matches. The authors built TCR beta libraries using iRepertoire HTBI primers and Arm-PCR of CDR3 regions. Each CDR3 protein is one row after TCRdb ran MiXCR on the multiplex PCR reads. This sample has some 250,000 distinct CDR3 sequences, with around a sixth found just once. The same sample was also studied in work on T cells in Graves' hyperthyroidism and ophthalmopathy.

The input for sequencing was peripheral blood mononuclear cells (PBMCs), taken at new diagnosis, from a patient treated with antithyroid drugs. The chain carries TRBV11-2 and TRBJ2-1; 9 bases map to TRBD1. This clonotype originated in a woman in her twenties or thirties with Graves disease. The CDR3 reads CASSLDRGTYNEQFF. CDR3 in DNA: TGTGCCAGCAGCCTGGACAGGGGTACCTACAATGAGCAGTTCTTC.